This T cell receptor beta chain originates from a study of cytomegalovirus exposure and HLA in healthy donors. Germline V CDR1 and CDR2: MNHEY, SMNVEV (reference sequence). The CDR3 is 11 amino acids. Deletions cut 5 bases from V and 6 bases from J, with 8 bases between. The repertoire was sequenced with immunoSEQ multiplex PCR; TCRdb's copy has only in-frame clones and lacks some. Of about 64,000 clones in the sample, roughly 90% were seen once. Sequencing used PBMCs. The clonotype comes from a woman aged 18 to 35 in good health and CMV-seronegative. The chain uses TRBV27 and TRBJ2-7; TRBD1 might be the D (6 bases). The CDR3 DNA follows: TGTGCCAGCAGTACAGGGATCGAGCAGTACTTC. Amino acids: CASSTGIEQYF.